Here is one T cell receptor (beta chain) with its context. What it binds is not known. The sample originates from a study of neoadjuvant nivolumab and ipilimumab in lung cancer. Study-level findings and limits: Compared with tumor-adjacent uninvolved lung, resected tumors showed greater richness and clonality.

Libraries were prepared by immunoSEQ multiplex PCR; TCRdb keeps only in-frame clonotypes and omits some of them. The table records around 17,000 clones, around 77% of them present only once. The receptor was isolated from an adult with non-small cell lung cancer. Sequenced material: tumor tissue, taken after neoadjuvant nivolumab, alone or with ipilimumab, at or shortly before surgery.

The CDR3 loop reads CASSTTADTEAFF. The DNA for the CDR3 is TGTGCCAGCAGTACGACAGCGGACACTGAAGCTTTCTTT. The gene calls are TRBV2 and TRBJ1-1; tentative D call: TRBD1 (5 bases). V was pared by 5 bases and J by 3 bases, with 10 bases between. The CDR3 is made up of 13 amino acids. Germline V gives CDR1 SNHLY, CDR2 FYNNEI. Drawing the rest from reference TRBV2 and TRBJ1-1, the complete variable domain is EPEVTQTPSHQVTQMGQEVILRCVPISNHLYFYWYRQILGQKVEFLVSFYNNEISEKSEIFDDQFSVERPDGSNFTLKIRSTKLEDSAMYFCASSTTADTEAFFGQGTRLTVV.